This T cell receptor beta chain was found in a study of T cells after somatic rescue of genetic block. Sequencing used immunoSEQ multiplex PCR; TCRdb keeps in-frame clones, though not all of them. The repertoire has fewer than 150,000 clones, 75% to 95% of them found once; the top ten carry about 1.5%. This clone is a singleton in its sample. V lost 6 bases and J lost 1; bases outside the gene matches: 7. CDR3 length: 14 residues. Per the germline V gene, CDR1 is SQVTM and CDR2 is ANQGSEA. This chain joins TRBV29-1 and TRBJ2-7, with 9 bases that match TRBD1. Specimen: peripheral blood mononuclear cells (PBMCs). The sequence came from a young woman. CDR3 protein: CSVAGDRESYEQYF. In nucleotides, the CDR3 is TGCAGCGTAGCCGGGGACAGGGAGTCCTACGAGCAGTACTTC.